A selection of T cell receptor beta chains follows, all from one sample in a study. TCRdb itself ran the 5' RACE reads through MiXCR, one entry per CDR3 protein. The table has around 30,000 distinct CDR3 sequences, less than 25% seen once; the top ten hold around 4.7%. The specimen was memory CD4+ T cells sorted from blood. These receptors all come from a female donor with breast cancer. The CDR3 runs from the conserved cysteine through the conserved F or W. The D gene is left open where the match is weak. Only some rows state a clone size, as once, few, many or a class for expanded clones.

TRBV20-1	TRBJ2-1	NA	TRBD2	TGCAGTGCTAGAGATACGGGACTAGCGGGGTCAAACAGCTCCTACAATGAGCAGTTCTTC	CSARDTGLAGSNSSYNEQFF
TRBV6-5	TRBJ2-2	NA	TRBD1	TGTACCAGCAGCCTACAGGGGGTGGCCGGGGAGCTGTTTTTT	CTSSLQGVAGELFF
TRBV7-3	TRBJ1-4	NA	TRBD1	TGTGCCAGCAGCTCCCGACAGGGGGCAGCTAATGAAAAACTGTTTTTT	CASSSRQGAANEKLFF
TRBV9	TRBJ2-3	few	NA	TGTGCCAGCAGCCTCATCGAGGGCGGCACAGATACGCAGTATTTT	CASSLIEGGTDTQYF
TRBV12-3/TRBV12-4	TRBJ1-1	few	NA	TGTGCCAGCAGTACTACAGCTCTTGAAGCTTTCTTT	CASSTTALEAFF
TRBV11-1	TRBJ2-1	many	NA	TGTGCCAGCAGCTTCAAGAATAGCCTAAACAATGAGCAGTTCTTC	CASSFKNSLNNEQFF
TRBV9	TRBJ2-7	few	NA	TGTGCCAGCAGCGTTCGGGCCAGCTCCTACGAGCAGTACTTC	CASSVRASSYEQYF
TRBV7-9	TRBJ2-2	many	TRBD1	TGTGCCAGCAGTCGTGACAGGGGGCCGAACACCGGGGAGCTGTTTTTT	CASSRDRGPNTGELFF
TRBV30	TRBJ1-1	few	NA	TGTGCCTGGAGTGTAGGGAGCGACGGAGCTGAAGCTTTCTTT	CAWSVGSDGAEAFF
TRBV5-1	TRBJ2-3	few	NA	TGCGCCACCCAACTAGATCCCCCCACAGATACGCAGTATTTT	CATQLDPPTDTQYF
TRBV7-9	TRBJ1-4	NA	NA	TGTGCCAGCAGCTCCGGGACACCTAATGAAAAACTGTTTTTT	CASSSGTPNEKLFF
TRBV5-1	TRBJ2-3	NA	TRBD2	TGCGCCAGCAGCGCGGCGGGGGGACCAGATACGCAGTATTTT	CASSAAGGPDTQYF
TRBV5-4	TRBJ2-5	NA	TRBD2	TGTGCCAGCAGCCTACTGGCGGGGGGGCTTGAGACCCAGTACTTC	CASSLLAGGLETQYF
TRBV7-9	TRBJ2-2	NA	NA	TGTGCCAGCAGCTTTTCCGATAACACCGGGGAGCTGTTTTTT	CASSFSDNTGELFF
TRBV7-9	TRBJ2-7	few	TRBD2	TGTGCCAGCAGCTTAGTGGGGGAGGGACCCTACGAGCAGTACTTC	CASSLVGEGPYEQYF
TRBV20-1	TRBJ2-1	NA	NA	TGCAGTGCTACCGAGCAGTTCTTC	CSATEQFF
TRBV11-2	TRBJ2-7	NA	TRBD1	TGTGCCAGCAGTTTATGGGGGACAGACTCCTACGAGCAGTACTTC	CASSLWGTDSYEQYF
TRBV4-3	TRBJ2-2	NA	TRBD1	TGCGCCAGCAGCCAAGTGTACAGGGGGATCACCGGGGAGCTGTTTTTT	CASSQVYRGITGELFF
TRBV7-9	TRBJ1-4	few	NA	TGTGCCAGCAGCTCAGGCGCAGCCAATGAAAAACTGTTTTTT	CASSSGAANEKLFF
TRBV7-9	TRBJ2-5	few	NA	TGTGCCAGCAGCTTCGCACAGCAAGAGACCCAGTACTTC	CASSFAQQETQYF
TRBV27	TRBJ2-7	many	NA	TGTGCCAGCAGGAAGGGCTACGAGCAGTACTTC	CASRKGYEQYF
TRBV9	TRBJ2-2	many	TRBD1	TGTGCCAGCAGCGTTTGGCCCGGGACAGGGGGTTCCGGGGAGCTGTTTTTT	CASSVWPGTGGSGELFF
TRBV7-9	TRBJ2-7	many	NA	TGTGCCAGCAGCCCGCACCTTAACGAGCAGTACTTC	CASSPHLNEQYF
TRBV4-2	TRBJ2-5	NA	NA	TGTGCCAGCAGCCAAGATACCCAGAGATCGGGGACCCAGTACTTC	CASSQDTQRSGTQYF
TRBV7-9	TRBJ1-1	NA	NA	TGTGCCAGCAGCCAACAGGGTCAAGCTTTCTTT	CASSQQGQAFF
TRBV9	TRBJ1-1	many	NA	TGTGCCAGCAGCGTAAACAGACACACTGAAGCTTTCTTT	CASSVNRHTEAFF
TRBV28	TRBJ1-2	NA	TRBD1	TGTGCCAGCAGTTTGGGTGACAGGGTATCACTTGGCTACACCTTC	CASSLGDRVSLGYTF
TRBV7-6	TRBJ1-5	few	NA	TGTGCCAGCAGCTTTTCGGCTAATCGGAATCAGCCCCAGCATTTT	CASSFSANRNQPQHF
TRBV5-1	TRBJ1-1	NA	TRBD1	TGCGCCAGCAGCACACAGGGGGCTGGGAACACTGAAGCTTTCTTT	CASSTQGAGNTEAFF
TRBV12-3/TRBV12-4	TRBJ1-4	NA	NA	TGTGCCAGCAGAGCCACGACAGGACGATATGAAAAACTGTTTTTT	CASRATTGRYEKLFF
TRBV6-5	TRBJ1-6	NA	NA	TGTGCCAGCAGTTACATAGGGAGCTCCTATAATTCACCCCTCCACTTT	CASSYIGSSYNSPLHF
TRBV6-2/TRBV6-3	TRBJ2-1	many	NA	TGTGCCAGCAGTTATTCGAACCGGGGCAATGAGCAGTTCTTC	CASSYSNRGNEQFF
TRBV5-1	TRBJ2-5	many	NA	TGCGCCAGCAAGTTGTTTTACGTGGGGAGAGATGAAGAGACCCAGTACTTC	CASKLFYVGRDEETQYF
TRBV4-1	TRBJ2-7	few	NA	TGCGCCAGCAGCCAAGAAGAAACCTACTCCTACGAGCAGTACTTC	CASSQEETYSYEQYF
TRBV29-1	TRBJ2-7	few	TRBD2	TGCAGCGTTGAGCGAGCGGGGCACGAGCAGTACTTC	CSVERAGHEQYF
TRBV12-3/TRBV12-4	TRBJ2-1	NA	NA	TGTGCCAGCAGTCACGATAGCTCCTACAATGAGCAGTTCTTC	CASSHDSSYNEQFF
TRBV6-2/TRBV6-3	TRBJ2-5	many	TRBD2	TGTGCCAGCAGTTACGGGACTAGCGGGGGAAAGGGAGAGACCCAGTACTTC	CASSYGTSGGKGETQYF
TRBV7-8	TRBJ2-5	NA	NA	TGTGCCAGCAGCTTAGCGCGACTAGACGGGCAGACCCAGTACTTC	CASSLARLDGQTQYF
TRBV6-5	TRBJ2-3	medium-sized	TRBD2	TGTGCCAGCAGACCTAGCGGGAGGAAGGCAGATACGCAGTATTTT	CASRPSGRKADTQYF
TRBV4-2	TRBJ1-1	many	NA	TGTGCCAGCAGTCTTCTTGGGAAGAACACTGAAGCTTTCTTT	CASSLLGKNTEAFF